The clone carrying this T cell receptor (beta chain) was found a few times. As yet, its antigen is unknown. CDR1 and CDR2 (germline): MNHEY, SMNVEV (reference sequence). Trimming cost V 5 bases and J 0 bases, with 20 bases left between them. CDR3 length: 18 amino acids. TCRdb reprocessed the reads with MiXCR, giving one entry per CDR3 protein. The sample gives approximately 470,000 distinct CDR3 sequences, 40% to 50% of which show up once; roughly two fifths is in the top ten. The data originate from a study of T cell repertoires in cytomegalovirus infection. The clonotype was recovered from a human donor in good health (CMV status not recorded). Some clones in this sample may be carry-over from other donors' samples. The V call is TRBV27, the J call TRBJ1-5; TRBD1 might be the D (5 bases). This material consisted of cultured PBMCs, taken from culture after CMV antigen stimulation. The CDR3 here is CASSLDGRGGYSNQPQHF. The CDR3 DNA reads TGTGCCAGCAGTCTCGACGGACGGGGGGGGTATAGCAATCAGCCCCAGCATTTT.